This T cell receptor (beta chain) was found in a study of glioma-infiltrating T cells after dendritic cell vaccination. Whole-study context: Dendritic cells derived from monocytes and pulsed with autologous tumor lysate formed the vaccine.

Fresh-frozen tumor tissue and more than two years of survival data were available for all. Produced via immunoSEQ multiplex PCR; TCRdb's table is partial and in-frame only. The table records about 82,000 clones, around nine tenths of them present only once. The length of the CDR3 is 13 residues. The germline V gene has CDR1 LNHDA and CDR2 SQIVND (reference sequence). V dropped 9 bases and J dropped 5; count of bases not matched to a gene: 9. The source is a human donor with glioblastoma. The sequenced sample was blood, obtained before dendritic cell vaccination. The chain employs TRBV19 and TRBJ1-1; 7 bases map to TRBD1. CDR3 sequence reads: CASQGDGRTEAFF. As DNA, the CDR3 is TGTGCCAGCCAGGGGGATGGGAGAACTGAAGCTTTCTTT.